This TCR beta chain is drawn from a study of T cell responses to AZD1222 COVID-19 vaccine. Overall study findings and caveats: Per reports, nearly half of all spike-specific TCRs target regions that are unmutated in variants. It was only after the peak T cell response that any repertoires were sampled. Of the AZD1222 recipients, only 5 or 6 were seropositive at baseline.

Germline V gives CDR1 MNHEY, CDR2 SMNVEV (reference sequence). V lost 6 bases and J 5 bases, leaving 11 bases between the germline ends. There are 13 residues in the CDR3. Generated by immunoSEQ multiplex PCR, the TCRdb table keeps only in-frame clones and is missing some. This table has over 50,000 clones, around 90% appearing once. Points on this clone: Its antigen is undetermined.

The chain is built from TRBV27 and TRBJ1-5; possible D gene TRBD1, 5 bases. The sequence derives from an adult in good health. The source was peripheral blood, collected on day 0 of AZD1222 vaccination. The CDR3 sequence: CASSRGEDQPQHF. The CDR3 DNA is TGTGCCAGCAGCAGAGGGGAGGATCAGCCCCAGCATTTT.